The entry below gives a single T cell receptor (beta chain) sequence along with its context. Described time point: patch test 3, about 24 weeks after DPC sensitization. Treatment meaning: therapeutic diphenylcyclopropenone sensitization with weekly scalp DPC. Authors' data handling: A typical sample had 95,638 TCRs, with about 23,224 to 750,000 overall. TCRdb called the RACE reads again in MiXCR, with one record for every CDR3 protein. What appears here as the V and J calls and clone size reflects TCRdb's work, not the paper's. The top ten hold 2% to 2.5% of the sample, which has about 160,000 distinct CDR3 sequences, 28% seen once. Looked up from germline, CDR1 is SGHNT and CDR2 is YYREEE (reference sequence). J gave up 6 bases and V 9 bases, and 7 bases lay outside the gene matches. The CDR3 totals 12 residues. The entry originates in a study of human T cells and chemical hapten exposure.

The TCR was taken from a woman aged 18-35 years with alopecia areata. Some clones in this sample may be carry-over from other donors' samples. V is TRBV5-4 and J is TRBJ2-7; 9 bases are shared with TRBD1. This material consisted of whole blood, taken in connection with sensitization to the hapten diphenylcyclopropenone (DPC). As DNA, the CDR3 is TGTGCCATCCGGGGACAGGGTATCGAGCAGTACTTC. Encoded protein: CAIRGQGIEQYF.